Below, 26 T cell receptor beta chains from the same sample are listed, as sequenced in a study of shared clonotypes between healthy human individuals. Some clones are missing from TCRdb's copy, which holds only in-frame ones; the method was immunoSEQ multiplex PCR. The table records millions of clones, around nine tenths of them present only once. Sequenced material: naive CD4+ T cells sorted from blood. Regarding subset: CD45RA+ positively selected. The source of these receptors is a man aged 18 to 29 in good health.

This clone was counted a single time. The rearrangement links TRBV7-9 to TRBJ2-2; D unclear. The V and J ends lost 2 bases and 1 base respectively, with 8 bases between them. Germline lookup yields CDR1 SEHNR and CDR2 FQNEAQ (reference sequence). The CDR3 is 15 amino acids. The CDR3: CASSLRSGNTGELFF. The CDR3 DNA reads TGTGCCAGCAGCTTAAGGTCAGGGAACACCGGGGAGCTGTTTTTT.

This rearrangement joins TRBV10-2 to TRBJ2-3; no clear D gene. In germline, CDR1 is WSHSY, CDR2 SAAADI. Trimming took 8 bases from V and 3 from J, leaving 12 bases between them. This CDR3 contains 13 residues. DNA of the CDR3: TGCGCCAGCCTGGGCGGTGGGACAGATACGCAGTATTTT. Translating it yields CASLGGGTDTQYF.

This chain connects TRBV10-3 to TRBJ2-4, with D tentatively TRBD1 (5 bases). V gave up 1 base and J gave up 5 bases, with 9 bases separating them. The CDR3 is 14 amino acids. The germline V gene has CDR1 ENHRY and CDR2 SYGVKD. Here the CDR3 DNA reads TGTGCCATCAGTGAGTTGGGGCCCGAAAACATTCAGTACTTC. Translated: CAISELGPENIQYF.

The J gene is TRBJ2-2, the V gene TRBV5-1, with TRBD1 identical over 7 bases. The V gene's germline CDR1 is SGHRS and CDR2 YFSETQ. This CDR3 region has 15 residues. V was pared by 3 bases and J by 7 bases, with 9 bases of the junction left unmatched. This chain's CDR3 is CASSSLTGFDGELFF. Here the CDR3 DNA reads TGCGCCAGCAGCTCTCTGACAGGGTTTGACGGGGAGCTGTTTTTT.

The chain joins TRBV19 to TRBJ1-2, with D unclear. The CDR3 runs 15 residues. In germline, CDR1 is LNHDA, CDR2 SQIVND (reference sequence). V was pared by 7 bases and J by 4 bases, with 19 bases between. CDR3 nucleotides: TGTGCCAGTACCCCCCGATTGGGCGCGGGCTATGGCTACACCTTC. Translated: CASTPRLGAGYGYTF.

This chain links TRBV27 with TRBJ2-5; D assignment may be TRBD1 or TRBD2 (5 bases each). Germline CDR1 is MNHEY and CDR2 is SMNVEV (reference sequence). The length of the CDR3 is 15 residues. The ends were cut back, 6 bases at V and 4 bases at J, with 18 bases in the middle. The CDR3 region has the DNA TGTGCCAGCAGCCGGGACCCCGTGGGTGGAGAGACCCAGTACTTC. Protein sequence: CASSRDPVGGETQYF.

The chain couples TRBV28 to TRBJ1-1, with D uncertain. V was shortened by 2 bases and J by 4 bases, with 11 bases between the two germline ends. CDR3 length: 14 amino acids. Germline-derived CDR1 and CDR2 are MDHEN and SYDVKM. The CDR3, as DNA: TGTGCCAGCAGTTTAGTACCGGTGGGCACTGAAGCTTTCTTT. It yields the protein CASSLVPVGTEAFF.

This chain uses TRBV14 with TRBJ2-7; TRBD1 aligns across 7 bases. Germline V lookup: CDR1 SGHDN, CDR2 FVKESK. This CDR3 has 16 residues. Unmatched junction bases numbered 12, after V lost 2 bases and J lost 5 bases. CDR3 residues: CASSQHTGVRGNEQYF. The CDR3 DNA sequence: TGTGCCAGCAGCCAACATACAGGGGTGAGGGGCAACGAGCAGTACTTC.

This chain links TRBV4-1 with TRBJ1-5; no definite D call. The germline V gene has CDR1 MGHRA and CDR2 YSYEKL. This CDR3 contains 15 residues. The germline V and J ends were trimmed by 0 bases and 4 bases, with 10 bases remaining between them. DNA for the CDR3: TGCGCCAGCAGCCAAGAAGGGAGCGCTAATCAGCCCCAGCATTTT. It is translated as CASSQEGSANQPQHF.

The chain employs TRBV29-1 and TRBJ2-1, with D uncertain. CDR1 is SQVTM and CDR2 is ANQGSEA in the germline V gene. Trimming removed 7 bases at V and 4 bases at J, with 17 bases between. The CDR3 contains 14 residues. In nucleotides, the CDR3 is TGCAGCGCTCAAGGAGTGCCTGATTACAATGAGCAGTTCTTC. It translates to CSAQGVPDYNEQFF.

V and J are TRBV14 and TRBJ1-6, with D perhaps TRBD1 (6 bases). The V gene lost 1 base and the J gene lost 6 bases, with 10 bases spanning the gap. Germline V gene data show CDR1 as SGHDN and CDR2 as FVKESK. CDR3 length: 15 residues. CDR3 region: CASSQGQGINSPLHF. The CDR3 nucleotides are TGTGCCAGCAGCCAAGGGCAGGGGATTAATTCACCCCTCCACTTT.

Remarks on this clone: The same CDR3 arises from other DNA sequences in this sample as well. The chain uses TRBV5-1 and TRBJ2-5, with D perhaps matching TRBD1 (6 bases). Trimming took 0 bases from V and 5 from J, leaving 14 bases between them. This CDR3 has 15 amino acids. Germline CDR1 reads SGHRS; CDR2 reads YFSETQ. The CDR3: CASSLVGGLGETQYF. The CDR3 DNA sequence: TGCGCCAGCAGCTTGGTTGGGGGCTTAGGGGAGACCCAGTACTTC.

V and J are TRBV28 and TRBJ1-4, with TRBD1 matching over 7 bases. The germline gives CDR1 MDHEN, CDR2 SYDVKM. The CDR3 consists of 13 residues. Germline trimming cut 6 bases from V and 13 bases from J; bases unmatched to any gene: 11. The CDR3 reads CASSTTGQARLFF. In DNA form, the CDR3 reads TGTGCCAGCAGCACCACAGGACAGGCGAGACTGTTTTTT.

The rearrangement links TRBV18 to TRBJ2-5, with 7 bases matching TRBD1. Per the germline V gene, CDR1 is KGHSH and CDR2 is LQKENI. Trimming cost V 5 bases and J 2 bases; bases outside gene matches: 8. This CDR3 is 15 amino acids long. The CDR3 here is CASSEIQGRQETQYF. The CDR3 coding sequence is TGTGCCAGCTCAGAGATACAGGGGCGGCAAGAGACCCAGTACTTC.

This clone is a singleton in its sample. The J gene is TRBJ2-7, the V gene TRBV28, with 9 bases fitting TRBD1. Unmatched junction bases numbered 10, after V lost 8 bases and J lost 11 bases. This CDR3 has 12 residues. The germline gives CDR1 MDHEN, CDR2 SYDVKM. This chain's CDR3 is CASGPGTGWEYF. CDR3 nucleotides: TGTGCCAGCGGGCCCGGGACAGGGTGGGAGTACTTC.

V usage is TRBV10-2 and J usage is TRBJ2-5; TRBD1 agrees at 10 bases. Germline trimming cut 6 bases from V and 0 bases from J; bases unmatched to any gene: 10. Per the germline V gene, CDR1 is WSHSY and CDR2 is SAAADI. The CDR3 is made up of 17 amino acids. The chain's CDR3 is CASRGTGVDLYQETQYF. The CDR3 coding sequence is TGCGCCAGCAGAGGGACAGGGGTCGACCTGTACCAAGAGACCCAGTACTTC.

The V and J genes are TRBV11-2 and TRBJ1-1; 7 bases fit TRBD1. The CDR3 length is 14 residues. The V gene's germline CDR1 is SGHAT and CDR2 FQNNGV. V was clipped by 5 bases and J by 4 bases; unmatched bases: 7. CDR3 loop: CASSASGGGTEAFF. The CDR3 DNA is TGTGCCAGCAGCGCCTCAGGGGGAGGCACTGAAGCTTTCTTT.

The gene calls are TRBV9 and TRBJ2-7, with 9 bases matching TRBD1. V lost 5 bases to trimming and J lost 4 bases; unmatched junction nucleotides: 10. Germline values: CDR1 SGDLS, CDR2 YYNGEE. The CDR3 length is 15 residues. The DNA of the CDR3 is TGTGCCAGCAGTCGGACAGGGGTCCTTTTTTACGAGCAGTACTTC. It translates to CASSRTGVLFYEQYF.

The chain combines TRBV7-9 with TRBJ2-7; 8 nucleotides line up with TRBD1. CDR3 length equals 15 residues. Losses at the gene ends were 3 bases for V and 2 bases for J; bases not matched to a gene: 6. Germline CDR1 reads SEHNR; CDR2 reads FQNEAQ (reference sequence). The CDR3 region has the DNA TGTGCCAGCAGCTTTTCTGGACAGGGAACCTACGAGCAGTACTTC. Its translation is CASSFSGQGTYEQYF.

CDR3 in amino acids: CASSISPDSLKRQPQHF. The DNA for the CDR3 is TGTGCCAGTAGTATCTCACCGGACTCCCTTAAGCGACAGCCCCAGCATTTT. This chain links TRBV19 with TRBJ1-5; D unresolved. CDR3 length: 17 residues. V lost 3 bases and J 7 bases, leaving 22 bases between the germline ends. Germline V CDR1 and CDR2: LNHDA, SQIVND (reference sequence). Variable domain in full (rest from reference TRBV19 and TRBJ1-5): DGGITQSPKYLFRKEGQNVTLSCEQNLNHDAMYWYRQDPGQGLRLIYYSQIVNDFQKGDIAEGYSVSREKKESFPLTVTSAQKNPTAFYLCASSISPDSLKRQPQHFGDGTRLSIL.

The chain joins TRBV5-1 to TRBJ2-5, with no clear D. The germline CDR1 and CDR2 sequences are SGHRS and YFSETQ. V lost 2 bases and J 1 base, leaving 15 bases between the germline ends. This CDR3 comprises 16 residues. This CDR3 is CASSFSPPGAQETQYF. CDR3 bases: TGCGCCAGCAGCTTCTCCCCCCCAGGAGCCCAAGAGACCCAGTACTTC.

The chain has TRBV9 and TRBJ1-4, with D unclear. Germline V lookup: CDR1 SGDLS, CDR2 YYNGEE. The CDR3 is 16 residues long. With 0 bases removed from V and 5 bases from J, the gap between germline ends came to 14 bases. CDR3 sequence (DNA): TGTGCCAGCAGCGTAGGTCATCGGGCCGCGAATGAAAAACTGTTTTTT. It yields the protein CASSVGHRAANEKLFF. Looking up the rest from reference TRBV9 and TRBJ1-4 gives the full variable domain: DSGVTQTPKHLITATGQRVTLRCSPRSGDLSVYWYQQSLDQGLQFLIQYYNGEERAKGNILERFSAQQFPDLHSELNLSSLELGDSALYFCASSVGHRAANEKLFFGSGTQLSVL.

The chain carries TRBV18 and TRBJ2-4; D is possibly TRBD1 (5 bases). Looked up from germline, CDR1 is KGHSH and CDR2 is LQKENI. Trimming pared 4 bases from V and 8 bases from J, leaving 12 bases between. This CDR3 spans 13 amino acids. The CDR3 region has the DNA TGTGCCAGCTCACTGTCCCAGGGTGACATTCAGTACTTC. Amino acids: CASSLSQGDIQYF.

The chain links TRBV7-6 to TRBJ1-2; 8 bases are a match to TRBD1. Trimming at V came to 5 bases and at J to 6 bases, leaving 11 bases not matched to a gene. This CDR3 is 15 amino acids long. Germline CDR1 is SGHVS and CDR2 is FNYEAQ. DNA for the CDR3: TGTGCCAGCAGCCGCGGACAGGGCGGGGTGAATGGCTACACCTTC. The encoded protein is CASSRGQGGVNGYTF.

Note on this clone: A read error may account for a junction end that differs from germline. V gene TRBV2 combines with J gene TRBJ1-1; D uncertain. The CDR3 contains 13 residues. CDR1 and CDR2 from the germline V gene are SNHLY and FYNNEI. In DNA form, the CDR3 reads TGTGCCAGCATTGAAGGAGGGATCACTGAAGCTTTCTTT. Translating it yields CASIEGGITEAFF. The entire variable domain, with the rest obtained from reference TRBV2 and TRBJ1-1, is as follows: EPEVTQTPSHQVTQMGQEVILRCVPISNHLYFYWYRQILGQKVEFLVSFYNNEISEKSEIFDDQFSVERPDGSNFTLKIRSTKLEDSAMYFCASIEGGITEAFFGQGTRLTVV.

This CDR3 reads CASSLVSGGPSGANEQFF. In DNA, the CDR3 is TGTGCCAGCAGCTTAGTTAGCGGGGGGCCCTCGGGGGCCAATGAGCAGTTCTTC. The chain joins TRBV7-8 to TRBJ2-1; 10 bases map to TRBD2. Germline V CDR1 and CDR2: SGHVS, FQNEAQ. Trimming at V came to 1 base and at J to 6 bases, leaving 12 bases not matched to a gene. There are 18 residues in the CDR3.